A single sample is the source of the 21 T cell receptor beta chains below, sequenced in a study of T-cell reconstitution after alpha-beta-depleted transplantation in children. A library of TCRbeta sequences, prepared with unique molecular identifiers, was generated. TCRdb reprocessed the PCR reads via MiXCR and lists one record per CDR3 protein. Here the sample spans almost 600,000 distinct CDR3 sequences, 27% being singletons. This specimen was PBMCs, taken before TCRalphabeta/CD19-depleted stem cell transplant. Receptors were obtained from a boy in the first two years of life with Wiskott-Aldrich syndrome, due to receive a stem cell transplant.

This clonotype was counted only a few times. The CDR3 protein is CASSPGQGATDTQYF. The CDR3 region has the DNA TGTGCCAGCAGCCCTGGACAGGGGGCCACAGATACGCAGTATTTT. The chain combines TRBV7-2 with TRBJ2-3; 11 bases match TRBD1. Germline CDR1 is SGHTA and CDR2 is FQGNSA. The CDR3 runs 15 residues. V was clipped by 5 bases and J by 2 bases; unmatched bases: 3.

Only a few counts were recorded for this clonotype. The chain has TRBV5-4 and TRBJ2-1; 11 nucleotides agree with TRBD2. With V trimmed by 4 bases and J by 7 bases, 7 bases remained unmatched. The CDR3 runs 15 residues. The germline CDR1 and CDR2 sequences are SGHNT and YYREEE (reference sequence). The DNA for the CDR3 is TGTGCCAGCAGCCGGGGACTAGCGGACGAGAATGAGCAGTTCTTC. Translation gives CASSRGLADENEQFF.

The rearrangement joins TRBV5-1 to TRBJ2-3, with a possible D match to TRBD1 (5 bases). The CDR3 is made up of 15 amino acids. The germline gives CDR1 SGHRS, CDR2 YFSETQ. The V gene lost 4 bases and the J gene lost 0 bases, with 12 bases spanning the gap. Here the CDR3 DNA reads TGCGCCAGCAGCGGCAGGGTATCGAGCACAGATACGCAGTATTTT. This sequence encodes CASSGRVSSTDTQYF.

This clonotype was counted only a few times. This sequence joins TRBV20-1 and TRBJ2-1, with a tentative D call TRBD2 (5 bases). With 3 bases removed from V and 6 bases from J, the gap between germline ends came to 12 bases. This CDR3 is built from 13 residues. The germline V gene has CDR1 DFQATT and CDR2 SNEGSKA (reference sequence). The CDR3 coding sequence is TGCAGTGCTAGGAAGCGGCTGGGCAATGAGCAGTTCTTC. Translation gives CSARKRLGNEQFF.

The V gene is TRBV20-1, the J gene TRBJ2-5, with a tentative D call TRBD2 (7 bases). The V gene's germline CDR1 is DFQATT and CDR2 SNEGSKA (reference sequence). The CDR3 spans 13 residues. The CDR3 region has the DNA TGCAGCGGCATGCGGGGGCGGCAAGAGACCCAGTACTTC. Translation: CSGMRGRQETQYF.

The chain employs TRBV7-9 and TRBJ1-5, with D possibly matching TRBD1 (5 bases). Trimming removed 7 bases from V and 2 bases from J, with 9 bases in between. Looked up from germline, CDR1 is SEHNR and CDR2 is FQNEAQ (reference sequence). The CDR3 runs 13 residues. The CDR3 reads CASNVGGNQPQHF. Here the CDR3 DNA reads TGTGCCAGCAATGTGGGGGGCAATCAGCCCCAGCATTTT.

CDR3 region: CASRVMNWSNEKLFF. The DNA of the CDR3 is TGTGCCAGCAGGGTTATGAATTGGTCTAATGAAAAACTGTTTTTT. The chain links TRBV6-5 to TRBJ1-4; D unclear. V shed 6 bases and J shed 3 bases, with 14 bases lying between them. Germline lookup yields CDR1 MNHEY and CDR2 SVGAGI. This CDR3 is built from 15 residues.

The chain joins TRBV20-1 to TRBJ1-6; TRBD1 matches at 7 bases. In germline, CDR1 is DFQATT, CDR2 SNEGSKA (reference sequence). There are 16 residues in the CDR3. With 3 bases clipped from V and 0 bases from J, the junction kept 5 bases outside the gene matches. The CDR3 region has the DNA TGCAGTGCTAGTGGGACAGCGAGCTCCTATAATTCACCCCTCCACTTT. It is translated as CSASGTASSYNSPLHF.

There are a few counts of this clonotype. A much larger clone differs from this one at a single base, so this may be a read error. V gene TRBV12-3 or TRBV12-4 combines with J gene TRBJ1-1; D unresolved. V was clipped by 2 bases and J by 0 bases, with 4 bases between them. CDR3 length: 13 residues. The CDR3: CASSLWLNTEAFF. In nucleotides, the CDR3 is TGTGCCAGCAGTTTATGGCTGAACACTGAAGCTTTCTTT.

This clonotype was counted only a few times. The CDR3 bases are TGTGCCACCAGCAGAGATCTAGGGCCGGTGAACTATGGCTACACCTTC. This sequence encodes CATSRDLGPVNYGYTF. This chain uses TRBV15 with TRBJ1-2; D call uncertain. Looked up from germline, CDR1 is LNHNV and CDR2 is YYDKDF (reference sequence). Between the trimmed V and J ends, which lost 0 bases and 2 bases, there was a span of 13 bases. The CDR3 length is 16 residues.

The rearrangement joins TRBV2 to TRBJ2-3, with D hard to call. Per germline, CDR1 SNHLY and CDR2 FYNNEI. The CDR3 is 13 residues long. V was cut by 11 bases and J by 2 bases, with 14 bases left in between. Written as DNA, the CDR3 is TGTGCCTTATCCTTCGGGTCCACAGATACGCAGTATTTT. Its protein product is CALSFGSTDTQYF.

The chain has TRBV7-9 and TRBJ2-3, with 7 bases aligning to TRBD2. Germline V lookup: CDR1 SEHNR, CDR2 FQNEAQ (reference sequence). This CDR3 has 14 amino acids. The V gene end was trimmed by 4 bases and the J gene end by 5 bases; junction bases not matched to a gene: 6. The CDR3: CASSSKGRGDTQYF. CDR3 nucleotides: TGTGCCAGCAGCTCCAAAGGGAGGGGAGATACGCAGTATTTT.

V and J are TRBV6-5 and TRBJ1-1; TRBD1 agrees at 9 bases. Germline V lookup: CDR1 MNHEY, CDR2 SVGAGI. The trim removed 3 bases at V and 10 bases at J, leaving 9 bases unmatched. CDR3 size: 14 residues. The CDR3 coding sequence is TGTGCCAGCAGTTATAGTCGGGACAGGGCAGTAGCTTTCTTT. Translating gives CASSYSRDRAVAFF.

V usage is TRBV27 and J usage is TRBJ1-4; no clear D gene. Germline V gene lookup returns CDR1 MNHEY and CDR2 SMNVEV (reference sequence). The V end was cut by 5 bases, the J end by 4 bases, with 5 bases between. The CDR3 is 12 amino acids. CDR3 residues: CASSRINEKLFF. The DNA for the CDR3 is TGTGCCAGCAGTAGAATTAATGAAAAACTGTTTTTT. Full variable domain (remainder filled in from reference TRBV27 and TRBJ1-4): EAQVTQNPRYLITVTGKKLTVTCSQNMNHEYMSWYRQDPGLGLRQIYYSMNVEVTDKGDVPEGYKVSRKEKRNFPLILESPSPNQTSLYFCASSRINEKLFFGSGTQLSVL.

The CDR3: CASSYSEASSYNEQFF. In DNA form, the CDR3 reads TGTGCCAGCAGTTACTCGGAGGCTAGCTCCTACAATGAGCAGTTCTTC. The chain joins TRBV6-5 to TRBJ2-1; the D gene is possibly TRBD2 (5 bases). The CDR3 runs 16 residues. Germline-derived CDR1 and CDR2 are MNHEY and SVGAGI. V shed 0 bases and J shed 0 bases, with 9 bases lying between them.

The sample holds a few counts of this clonotype. The chain employs TRBV5-1 and TRBJ2-7; 8 bases are a match to TRBD1. Unmatched junction bases numbered 11, after V lost 3 bases and J lost 6 bases. This CDR3 is 15 amino acids long. Germline CDR1 SGHRS, CDR2 YFSETQ. The CDR3 protein is CASSWDRTRRIEQYF. Written as DNA, the CDR3 is TGCGCCAGCAGCTGGGACAGGACACGGCGGATCGAGCAGTACTTC.

The chain carries TRBV12-3 or TRBV12-4 and TRBJ1-2; possibly TRBD1 for D (6 bases). The germline V and J ends were trimmed by 1 base and 6 bases, with 18 bases remaining between them. The CDR3 runs to 16 residues. The CDR3 loop is CASSLVCCGQRDGYTF. The CDR3 nucleotides read TGTGCCAGCAGTTTAGTGTGTTGTGGACAGCGGGATGGCTACACCTTC.

V gene TRBV20-1 combines with J gene TRBJ2-4, with TRBD2 matching 8 bases. Trimming took 7 bases from V and 0 from J; bases not matched to a gene: 11. The CDR3 totals 16 residues. Germline V gives CDR1 DFQATT, CDR2 SNEGSKA (reference sequence). The CDR3, as DNA: TGCAGTGGGGTTCCGGGACTAGAACTAGCCAAAAACATTCAGTACTTC. Translating it yields CSGVPGLELAKNIQYF.

The chain links TRBV20-1 to TRBJ2-5; D might be TRBD2 (6 bases). V was trimmed by 6 bases and J by 1 base, leaving 15 bases between them. Germline CDR1 reads DFQATT; CDR2 reads SNEGSKA (reference sequence). The CDR3 contains 14 residues. The CDR3 reads CSASYRDFQETQYF. DNA for the CDR3: TGCAGTGCCTCCTACCGGGACTTCCAAGAGACCCAGTACTTC.

A few counts support this clonotype. The rearrangement uses TRBV5-8 and TRBJ2-1; 9 nucleotides agree with TRBD1. Germline V gene data show CDR1 as SGHTS and CDR2 as YDEGEE. The length of the CDR3 is 15 residues. The J segment lost 7 bases and the V segment lost 2 bases, leaving 7 bases of the junction unmatched. The CDR3 bases are TGTGCCAGCAGCTTTGGTGGCGGGACAGGGAATGAGCAGTTCTTC. Translation: CASSFGGGTGNEQFF. The full variable domain, rest sourced from reference TRBV5-8 and TRBJ2-1, is EAGVTQSPTHLIKTRGQQATLRCSPISGHTSVYWYQQALGLGLQFLLWYDEGEERNRGNFPPRFSGRQFPNYSSELNVNALELEDSALYLCASSFGGGTGNEQFFGPGTRLTVL.

This rearrangement joins TRBV20-1 to TRBJ2-4; 10 bases match TRBD2. The CDR3 has 14 amino acids. Germline V lookup: CDR1 DFQATT, CDR2 SNEGSKA (reference sequence). J gave up 7 bases and V 6 bases, and 9 bases lay outside the gene matches. The CDR3 nucleotides read TGCAGTGCCCCTCTAGCGGGAGTGTGGAACATTCAGTACTTC. Amino acids: CSAPLAGVWNIQYF.